What follows describes a single T cell receptor beta chain. Trimming stripped 4 bases from V and 8 bases from J, with 11 bases between. Germline lookup yields CDR1 SNHLY and CDR2 FYNNEI. CDR3 length: 12 residues. TCRdb keeps only in-frame clones here, not all; method: immunoSEQ multiplex PCR. The data show 130,000 to 150,000 clones, over 70% seen once. This sample is drawn from a study of blood T cell repertoires in COVID-19. This TCR was recovered from a woman aged 45-60 years with acute or convalescent COVID-19. Input material: peripheral blood. The V call is TRBV2, the J call TRBJ1-2; D uncertain. The CDR3 loop is CASSVSRLGYTF. In DNA, the CDR3 is TGTGCCAGCAGTGTGTCGAGATTAGGCTACACCTTC. The variable domain in full, with the rest retrieved from reference TRBV2 and TRBJ1-2, is EPEVTQTPSHQVTQMGQEVILRCVPISNHLYFYWYRQILGQKVEFLVSFYNNEISEKSEIFDDQFSVERPDGSNFTLKIRSTKLEDSAMYFCASSVSRLGYTFGSGTRLTVV.